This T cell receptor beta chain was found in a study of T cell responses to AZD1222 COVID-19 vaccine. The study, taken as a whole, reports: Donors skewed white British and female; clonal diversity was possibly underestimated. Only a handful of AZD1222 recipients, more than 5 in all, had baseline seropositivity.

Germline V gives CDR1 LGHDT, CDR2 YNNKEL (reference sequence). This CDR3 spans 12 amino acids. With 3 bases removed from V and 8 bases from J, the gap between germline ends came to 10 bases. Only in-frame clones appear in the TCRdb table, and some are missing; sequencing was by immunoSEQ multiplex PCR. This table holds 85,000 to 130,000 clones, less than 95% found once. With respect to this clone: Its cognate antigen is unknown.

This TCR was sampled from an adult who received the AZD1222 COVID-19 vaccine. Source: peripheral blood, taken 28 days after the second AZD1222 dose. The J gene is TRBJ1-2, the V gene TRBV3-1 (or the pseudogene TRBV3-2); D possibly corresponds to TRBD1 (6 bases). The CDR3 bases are TGTGCCAGCAGCCACCAGGGGAGCGGCTACACCTTC. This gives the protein CASSHQGSGYTF.